These T cell receptor beta chains were read from a single sample in a study of T cells in Graves' hyperthyroidism and ophthalmopathy. TCRdb re-derived calls from the multiplex PCR reads in MiXCR, one entry per CDR3 protein. The repertoire includes some 580,000 distinct CDR3 sequences, roughly a sixth of them detected once, and roughly 3.4% sits in the top ten. Material: blood. The receptors were sampled from a middle-aged woman with Graves' ophthalmopathy. Each CDR3 is given with its conserved first and last residue. A D gene is named only where the DNA matches it firmly. The size of a clone is reported for some rows only, either as once, few or many, or as a class for expanded clones.

D	V	size	J	DNA	CDR3
TRBD2	TRBV27	many	TRBJ2-1	TGTGCCAGCAGTTTACCGCCCCTGCCTAGCGGGAGGGCCGCTGAGCAGTTCTTC	CASSLPPLPSGRAAEQFF
NA	TRBV19	few	TRBJ1-5	TGTGCCAGTATTGTTCGAGACGGGCTACTAAATCAGCCCCAGCATTTT	CASIVRDGLLNQPQHF
TRBD2	TRBV3-1	NA	TRBJ2-5	TGTGCCAGCAGCCAAGTGCTAGCGGGGACCCAGTACTTC	CASSQVLAGTQYF
NA	TRBV2	many	TRBJ1-6	TGTGCCAGCAGTGCAAGGACAGCACCGAATTCACCCCTCCACTTT	CASSARTAPNSPLHF
TRBD1	TRBV29-1	few	TRBJ2-7	TGCAGCGTTGAAGACTGGGGACAGGACTCCTACGAGCAGTACTTC	CSVEDWGQDSYEQYF
TRBD1	TRBV28	many	TRBJ2-7	TGTGCCAGCAGTTTTAGGGGGACAGGGTCCTACGAGCAGTACTTC	CASSFRGTGSYEQYF
TRBD1	TRBV24-1	many	TRBJ2-5	TGTGCCACCAGTGAACCACGGACAGGCAGCCAAGAGACCCAGTACTTC	CATSEPRTGSQETQYF
NA	TRBV3-1	many	TRBJ2-1	TGTGCCAGCAGCCAAGGGGGGACCGCGAGCTCCTACAATGAGCAGTTCTTC	CASSQGGTASSYNEQFF
TRBD1	TRBV12-5	NA	TRBJ1-2	TGTGCTAGTGGGACCGGGACAGGCTATGGCTACACCTTC	CASGTGTGYGYTF
TRBD2	TRBV6-1	many	TRBJ2-5	TGTGCCAGCAGGCCGGGACTAGCTGTCCAAGAGACCCAGTACTTC	CASRPGLAVQETQYF
TRBD1	TRBV30	NA	TRBJ2-7	TGTGCCTGGAGGGGTCGAACAGGGGCCCTTCCCTACGAGCAGTACTTC	CAWRGRTGALPYEQYF
TRBD1	TRBV6-1	many	TRBJ1-5	TGTGCCAGCAGTGTGGGGACAGGGGGCATCGAGCCCCAGCATTTT	CASSVGTGGIEPQHF
TRBD1	TRBV27	many	TRBJ2-1	TGTGCCAGCAGTCCCATTACAGGGGCCCACAATGAGCAGTTCTTC	CASSPITGAHNEQFF
NA	TRBV18	many	TRBJ1-1	TGTGCCAGCTCACGGATCGGCGACACTGAAGCTTTCTTT	CASSRIGDTEAFF
NA	TRBV10-3	NA	TRBJ1-6	TGTGCCATCAGCACGGGGACAAGAGATAATTCACCCCTCCACTTT	CAISTGTRDNSPLHF
NA	TRBV10-3	NA	TRBJ1-1	TGTGCCATCAGTGAGAATTCCCCGGGGGACTCTGAAGCTTTCTTT	CAISENSPGDSEAFF
NA	TRBV20-1	many	TRBJ2-2	TGCAGTGTTGACAGTGACACCGGGGAGCTGTTTTTT	CSVDSDTGELFF
TRBD2	TRBV2	many	TRBJ2-7	TGTGCCAGCATTCAGCTTCGACTAGCGGGAGCAAGGGAGCAGTACTTC	CASIQLRLAGAREQYF
TRBD2	TRBV20-1	NA	TRBJ2-3	TGCAGTGCTGGACTAGCGGGCCCGAATACGCAGTATTTT	CSAGLAGPNTQYF
NA	TRBV6-1	NA	TRBJ1-1	TGTGCCAGCACCGTTTCGGGAAACACTGAAGCTTTCTTT	CASTVSGNTEAFF
NA	TRBV2	few	TRBJ1-2	TGTGCCAGCAGTGATAACGGAGCTAGCTATGGCTACACCTTC	CASSDNGASYGYTF
NA	TRBV9	few	TRBJ2-1	TGTGCCAGCAGCCTCCGGGACGGGGACCTCAATGAGCAGTTCTTC	CASSLRDGDLNEQFF
NA	TRBV28	many	TRBJ1-5	TGTGCCAGCAGACCGGCCGGGACGGGCCATCAGCCCCAGCATTTT	CASRPAGTGHQPQHF